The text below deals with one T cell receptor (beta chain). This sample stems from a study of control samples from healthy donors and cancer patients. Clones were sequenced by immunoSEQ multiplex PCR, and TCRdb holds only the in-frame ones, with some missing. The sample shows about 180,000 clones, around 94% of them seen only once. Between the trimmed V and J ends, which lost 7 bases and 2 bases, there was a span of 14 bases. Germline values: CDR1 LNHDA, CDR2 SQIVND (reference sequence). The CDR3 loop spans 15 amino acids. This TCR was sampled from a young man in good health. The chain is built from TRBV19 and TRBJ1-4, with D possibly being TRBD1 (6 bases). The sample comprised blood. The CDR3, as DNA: TGTGCCAGTACCCCACAGGGCTTGACTAATGAAAAACTGTTTTTT. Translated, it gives CASTPQGLTNEKLFF.